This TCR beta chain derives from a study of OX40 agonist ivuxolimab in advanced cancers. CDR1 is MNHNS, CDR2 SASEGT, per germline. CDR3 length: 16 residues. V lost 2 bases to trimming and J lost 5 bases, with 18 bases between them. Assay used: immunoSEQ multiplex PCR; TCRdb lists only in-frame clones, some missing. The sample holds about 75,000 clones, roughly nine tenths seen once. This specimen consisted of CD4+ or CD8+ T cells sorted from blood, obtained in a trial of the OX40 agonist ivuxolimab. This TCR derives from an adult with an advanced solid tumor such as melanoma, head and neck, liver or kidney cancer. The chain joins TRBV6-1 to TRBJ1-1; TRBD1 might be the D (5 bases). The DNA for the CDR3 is TGTGCCAGCAGTGAACCTCCTCAGGGACCGGGGACTGAAGCTTTCTTT. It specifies CASSEPPQGPGTEAFF.